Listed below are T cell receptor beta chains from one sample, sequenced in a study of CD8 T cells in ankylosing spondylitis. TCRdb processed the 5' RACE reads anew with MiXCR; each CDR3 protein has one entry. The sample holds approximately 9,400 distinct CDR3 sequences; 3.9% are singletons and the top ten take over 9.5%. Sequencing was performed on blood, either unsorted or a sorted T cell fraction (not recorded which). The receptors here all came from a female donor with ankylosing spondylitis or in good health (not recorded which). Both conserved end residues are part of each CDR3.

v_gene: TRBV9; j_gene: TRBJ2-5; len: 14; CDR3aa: CASSVEEAPETQYF
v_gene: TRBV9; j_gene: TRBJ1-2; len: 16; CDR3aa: CASTDGQGLGNYGYTF
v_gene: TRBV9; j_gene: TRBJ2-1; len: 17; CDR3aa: CASSHLVGTGDWSEQFF
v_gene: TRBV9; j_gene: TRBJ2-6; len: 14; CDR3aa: CASSQGNGANVLTF
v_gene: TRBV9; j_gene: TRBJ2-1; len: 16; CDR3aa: CASSSGQGRSYNEQFF
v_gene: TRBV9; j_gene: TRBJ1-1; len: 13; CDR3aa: CASSVRDRTEAFF
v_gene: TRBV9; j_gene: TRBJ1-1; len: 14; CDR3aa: CASSYGQGNTEAFF
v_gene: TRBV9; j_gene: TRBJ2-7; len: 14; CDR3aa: CASSVGVGPYEQYF
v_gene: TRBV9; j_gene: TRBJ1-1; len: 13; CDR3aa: CASSETGITEAFF
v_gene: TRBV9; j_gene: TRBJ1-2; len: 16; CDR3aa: CASSVPRDGSFYGYTF
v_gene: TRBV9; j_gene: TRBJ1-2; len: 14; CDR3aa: CASSSGQGNYGYTF
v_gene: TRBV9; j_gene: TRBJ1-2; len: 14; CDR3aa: CASSVSTGTYGYTF
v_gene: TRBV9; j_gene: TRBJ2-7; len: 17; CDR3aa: CASSVGTDGGRLDEQYF
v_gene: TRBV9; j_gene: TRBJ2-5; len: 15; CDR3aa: CASSGMGTGLETQYF
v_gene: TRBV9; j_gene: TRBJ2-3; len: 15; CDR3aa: CASSFSGAYTDTQYF
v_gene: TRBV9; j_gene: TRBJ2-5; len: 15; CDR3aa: CASSVAERGEETQYF
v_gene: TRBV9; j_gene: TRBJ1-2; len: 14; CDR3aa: CASSVTDRGSGYTF
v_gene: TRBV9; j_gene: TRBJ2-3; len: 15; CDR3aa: CASSVRGLVTDTQYF
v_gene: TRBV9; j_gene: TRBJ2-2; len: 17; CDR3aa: CASSLGLAGANTGELFF
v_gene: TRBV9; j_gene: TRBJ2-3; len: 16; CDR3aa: CASSVYGTGNIDTQYF
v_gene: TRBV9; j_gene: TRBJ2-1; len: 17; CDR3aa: CASSPMVAGATYNEQFF
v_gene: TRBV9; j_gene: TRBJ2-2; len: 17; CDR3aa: CASSVARGVMNTGELFF
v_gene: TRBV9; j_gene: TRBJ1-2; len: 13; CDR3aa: CASSVDGPYGYTF
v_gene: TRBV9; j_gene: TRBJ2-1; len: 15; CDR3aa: CASSTRGVPVNEQFF
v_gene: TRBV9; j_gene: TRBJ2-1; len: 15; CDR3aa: CASSPTSGGFNEQFF
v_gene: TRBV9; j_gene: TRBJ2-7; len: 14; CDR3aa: CASSVGGGDHEQYF
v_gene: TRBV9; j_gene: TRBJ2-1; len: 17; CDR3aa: CASSGTTGWGTDNEQFF
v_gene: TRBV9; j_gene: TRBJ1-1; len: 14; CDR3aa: CASSPSGGNTEAFF
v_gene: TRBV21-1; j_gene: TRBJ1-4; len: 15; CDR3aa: CASSKARDIGGQLFF
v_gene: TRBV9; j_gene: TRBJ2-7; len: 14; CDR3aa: CDSSEDHISYEQYF
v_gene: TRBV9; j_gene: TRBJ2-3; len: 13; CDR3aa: CASSVSTADTQYF
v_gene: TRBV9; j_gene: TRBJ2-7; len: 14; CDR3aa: CASSARDSSYEQYF
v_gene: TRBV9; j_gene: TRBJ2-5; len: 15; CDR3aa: CASSPSGAYQETQYF
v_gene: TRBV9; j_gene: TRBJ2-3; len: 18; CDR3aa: CASSVGRVAGGPTDTQYF
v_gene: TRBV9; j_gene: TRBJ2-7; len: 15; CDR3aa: CASSADRSSSYEQYF